The rows below give T cell receptor beta chains drawn from one sample of a study of CXCR4 blockade with PD-1 therapy in pancreatic cancer. The assay was immunoSEQ multiplex PCR, and TCRdb's table has in-frame clones only and misses some. Of 5,000 to 6,500 clones listed, roughly 35% were seen once; the top ten hold over 10%. Specimen: tumor tissue. Source of these receptors: a human donor with pancreatic ductal adenocarcinoma. Each CDR3 is given with its conserved first and last residue. D genes are given only for firm matches. The listing skips clone size in some rows; elsewhere it reads once, few, many or a size class.

V: TRBV18; D: TRBD1; size: few; J: TRBJ2-2; DNA: TGTGCCAGCTCACCACGAATACCGGGACAGACGAAACGGGACGGGGAGCTGTTTTTT; CDR3: CASSPRIPGQTKRDGELFF
V: TRBV28; D: NA; size: few; J: TRBJ1-2; DNA: TGTGCCAGCCTCAATCAGGGGCTCTATGGCTACACCTTC; CDR3: CASLNQGLYGYTF
V: TRBV28; D: NA; size: once; J: TRBJ1-2; DNA: TGTGCCAGCAGTTTGGCGGGATCAAACTATGGCTACACCTTC; CDR3: CASSLAGSNYGYTF
V: TRBV19; D: TRBD1; size: NA; J: TRBJ2-7; DNA: TGTGCCAGTAGTCCCCGGACAGGGGGCTCCTACGAGCAGTACTTC; CDR3: CASSPRTGGSYEQYF
V: TRBV11-3; D: TRBD1; size: NA; J: TRBJ2-1; DNA: TGTGCCAGCAGCGAGCTAGGGGACAGGGTCAATGAGCAGTTCTTC; CDR3: CASSELGDRVNEQFF
V: TRBV19; D: NA; size: large; J: TRBJ2-1; DNA: TGTGCCAGTAGTATAGACTCGACGGATGACAATGAGCAGTTCTTC; CDR3: CASSIDSTDDNEQFF
V: TRBV6-8; D: NA; size: few; J: TRBJ1-1; DNA: TGTGCCAGCAGTCCTAACGGTATTGAAGCTTTCTTT; CDR3: CASSPNGIEAFF
V: TRBV19; D: NA; size: NA; J: TRBJ1-1; DNA: TGTGCCAGTAGTATCTTGGGGGGTCTTGAAGCTTTCTTT; CDR3: CASSILGGLEAFF
V: TRBV28; D: NA; size: NA; J: TRBJ1-4; DNA: TGTGCCAGCAGTTTCTCGGAAGAAAAACTGTTTTTT; CDR3: CASSFSEEKLFF
V: TRBV27; D: NA; size: NA; J: TRBJ2-7; DNA: TGTGCCAGCAGTTATAAACAAGGGGCCACGGGCTACGAGCAGTACTTC; CDR3: CASSYKQGATGYEQYF
V: TRBV29-1; D: NA; size: NA; J: TRBJ2-1; DNA: TGCAGCGTTGGGAAGAGGAGGTTCGATGAGCAGTTCTTC; CDR3: CSVGKRRFDEQFF
V: TRBV19; D: TRBD2; size: NA; J: TRBJ2-5; DNA: TGTGCCAGTAGTATCGGGGGGGGAGAAGAGACCCAGTACTTC; CDR3: CASSIGGGEETQYF
V: TRBV6-8; D: NA; size: NA; J: TRBJ2-5; DNA: TGTGCCAGCAGTAAGGGACGGAGTATCCTCCAAGAGACCCAGTACTTC; CDR3: CASSKGRSILQETQYF
V: TRBV6-8; D: TRBD1; size: few; J: TRBJ1-1; DNA: TGTGCCATCAGTAAACAGGGGGCTGGAACTGAAGCTTTCTTT; CDR3: CAISKQGAGTEAFF
V: TRBV6-1; D: NA; size: many; J: TRBJ1-1; DNA: TGTGCCAGCAGTGAAGACAGAAACACTGAAGCTTTCTTT; CDR3: CASSEDRNTEAFF
V: TRBV19; D: TRBD2; size: NA; J: TRBJ2-5; DNA: TGTGCCAGTAGTAATTACGGACTAGCGGAAAAAGAGACCCAGTACTTC; CDR3: CASSNYGLAEKETQYF
V: TRBV28; D: NA; size: NA; J: TRBJ2-1; DNA: TGTGCCAGCAGGGAAGGGGGCAATGAGCAGTTCTTC; CDR3: CASREGGNEQFF
V: TRBV9; D: NA; size: few; J: TRBJ2-2; DNA: TGTGCCAGCAGCGTATCCAAAAGTGGGGCGAACACCGGAGAGCTGTTTTTT; CDR3: CASSVSKSGANTGELFF
V: TRBV6-8; D: NA; size: few; J: TRBJ1-2; DNA: TGTGCCAGCAGTAGAGCGCGGCAATTCACGGGCTACACCTTC; CDR3: CASSRARQFTGYTF
V: TRBV18; D: NA; size: NA; J: TRBJ1-2; DNA: TGTGCCAGCTCACCACCGACTGCCGATGGCTACACCTTC; CDR3: CASSPPTADGYTF
V: TRBV18; D: NA; size: NA; J: TRBJ2-5; DNA: TGTGCCAGCTCACAGAGACTAGAACAAGAGACCCAGTACTTC; CDR3: CASSQRLEQETQYF
V: TRBV11-3; D: NA; size: medium-sized; J: TRBJ1-1; DNA: TGTGCCAGCAGCTTGGGGACGGGGTACACTGAAGCTTTCTTT; CDR3: CASSLGTGYTEAFF
V: TRBV11-3; D: TRBD1; size: many; J: TRBJ2-5; DNA: TGTGCCAGCAGCCGGGACAGGGAAGCAGAGACCCAGTACTTC; CDR3: CASSRDREAETQYF
V: TRBV28; D: NA; size: NA; J: TRBJ2-1; DNA: TGTGCCAGCAGTTCCCATTACTCGAATGGTCTGTTCTTC; CDR3: CASSSHYSNGLFF
V: TRBV18; D: NA; size: NA; J: TRBJ2-7; DNA: TGTACCAGCTCACCCGGCCAGGGTGGGTCCTACGAGCAGTACTTC; CDR3: CTSSPGQGGSYEQYF
V: TRBV9; D: NA; size: few; J: TRBJ2-1; DNA: TGTGCCAGCAGTCGGATGATAGTTGGCTCCTACAATGAGCAGTTCTTC; CDR3: CASSRMIVGSYNEQFF
V: TRBV15; D: NA; size: NA; J: TRBJ1-3; DNA: TGTGCCACCAGTCACGATACAGGGACCATTCCTGGAAACACCATATATTTT; CDR3: CATSHDTGTIPGNTIYF
V: TRBV9; D: TRBD2; size: NA; J: TRBJ2-1; DNA: TGTGCCAGCAGCGTAGGGACTAGCTACTACAATGAGCAGTTCTTC; CDR3: CASSVGTSYYNEQFF
V: TRBV11-3; D: NA; size: medium-sized; J: TRBJ2-2; DNA: TGTGCCAGCAGCTTAGGGGCCGTCACCGGGGAGCTGTTTTTT; CDR3: CASSLGAVTGELFF
V: TRBV19; D: NA; size: NA; J: TRBJ2-5; DNA: TGTGCCAGTAGTACACAAACGACAGGGAGGGAGACCCAGTACTTC; CDR3: CASSTQTTGRETQYF
V: TRBV11-3; D: NA; size: few; J: TRBJ2-6; DNA: TGTGCCAGCAGCTTGTACGGTGGGGCCAACGTCCTGACTTTC; CDR3: CASSLYGGANVLTF
V: TRBV6-7; D: NA; size: few; J: TRBJ2-2; DNA: TGTGCCAGCAGACACAGGGACTCACCTCAGAACGGGGAGCTGTTTTTT; CDR3: CASRHRDSPQNGELFF
V: TRBV28; D: TRBD2; size: NA; J: TRBJ2-7; DNA: TGTGCCAGCGAACTAACTAGCGGAGATTACGAGCAGTACTTC; CDR3: CASELTSGDYEQYF
V: TRBV19; D: NA; size: NA; J: TRBJ1-2; DNA: TGTGCCAGTAGTAAGTTGACAGAGTCAGATGGCTACACCTTC; CDR3: CASSKLTESDGYTF
V: TRBV28; D: NA; size: NA; J: TRBJ2-7; DNA: TGTGCCAGCAAAACTTCCCTTGGCTCCTACGAGCAGTACTTC; CDR3: CASKTSLGSYEQYF
V: TRBV11-3; D: TRBD2; size: many; J: TRBJ2-3; DNA: TGTGCCAGCAGCGCTACTAGCGGCTCCGCCTCAGATACGCAGTATTTT; CDR3: CASSATSGSASDTQYF
V: TRBV19; D: NA; size: NA; J: TRBJ2-3; DNA: TGTGCCAGTAGTTGGGGACATTCGAGCACAGATACGCAGTATTTT; CDR3: CASSWGHSSTDTQYF
V: TRBV9; D: NA; size: NA; J: TRBJ2-3; DNA: TGTGCCAGCAGTGAACAGCGTCGAGGGGATACGCAGTATTTT; CDR3: CASSEQRRGDTQYF
V: TRBV6-8; D: TRBD2; size: NA; J: TRBJ2-7; DNA: TGTGCCAGCGTATCTGCTTTCGCGGGAGAGGATCATGAGCAGTACTTC; CDR3: CASVSAFAGEDHEQYF
V: TRBV19; D: NA; size: once; J: TRBJ2-5; DNA: TGTGCCAGTAGTAGGGGGACTTTGCAAGAGACCCAGTACTTC; CDR3: CASSRGTLQETQYF
V: TRBV6-8; D: NA; size: NA; J: TRBJ1-2; DNA: TGTGCCAGCACCCAACCGGCGACTCCTGGCTACACCTTC; CDR3: CASTQPATPGYTF
V: TRBV6-8; D: NA; size: many; J: TRBJ2-6; DNA: TGTGCCAGCAGTCTGGGAAACTCTGGGGCCAACGTCCTGACTTTC; CDR3: CASSLGNSGANVLTF
V: TRBV28; D: TRBD1; size: few; J: TRBJ2-7; DNA: TGTGCCAGCAGGTCTGACTCAGGGGGCTATTACGAGCAGTACTTC; CDR3: CASRSDSGGYYEQYF
V: TRBV9; D: NA; size: NA; J: TRBJ2-1; DNA: TGTGCCAGCAGTGAACCACTTGGAGGCAATGAGCAGTTCTTC; CDR3: CASSEPLGGNEQFF
V: TRBV25-1; D: NA; size: few; J: TRBJ2-3; DNA: TGTGCCAGCAGTGAATTCGGAGATACGCAGTATTTT; CDR3: CASSEFGDTQYF
V: TRBV15; D: NA; size: NA; J: TRBJ2-5; DNA: TGTGCCACCAGCAGAGTGGCAGGGGACGAGACCCAGTACTTC; CDR3: CATSRVAGDETQYF
V: TRBV19; D: NA; size: NA; J: TRBJ2-1; DNA: TGTGCCAGTAGCGATTACAATGAGCAGTTCTTC; CDR3: CASSDYNEQFF